Listed here are 8 T cell receptor beta chains from one sample, sequenced in a study of blood T cell repertoires in COVID-19. Repertoires were generated with immunoSEQ multiplex PCR, while TCRdb's copy carries only in-frame clones and drops some. The table has about 70,000 clones, more than 75% seen once. Material: peripheral blood. These receptors originate from a human donor in a cohort sampled during active COVID-19.

This clone was seen once. The chain is built from TRBV19 and TRBJ2-7; weak D call: TRBD1 (6 bases). The CDR3 extends over 15 amino acids. CDR1 and CDR2 from the germline V gene are LNHDA and SQIVND (reference sequence). Trimming left V 3 bases short and J 5 bases short, with 17 bases between. The DNA for the CDR3 is TGTGCCAGTAGTATCGGAATTCAGGGGCTCGACGAGCAGTACTTC. As protein: CASSIGIQGLDEQYF. Full variable domain (rest looked up from reference TRBV19 and TRBJ2-7): DGGITQSPKYLFRKEGQNVTLSCEQNLNHDAMYWYRQDPGQGLRLIYYSQIVNDFQKGDIAEGYSVSREKKESFPLTVTSAQKNPTAFYLCASSIGIQGLDEQYFGPGTRLTVT.

The V call is TRBV28, the J call TRBJ1-5; 8 bases match TRBD1. The CDR3 extends over 16 amino acids. The V segment lost 6 bases and the J segment 0 bases; nucleotides outside the gene matches: 7. Germline lookup yields CDR1 MDHEN and CDR2 SYDVKM. CDR3 in amino acids: CASRQDREPSNQPQHF. The CDR3, as DNA: TGTGCCAGCAGACAGGACAGGGAGCCTAGCAATCAGCCCCAGCATTTT.

V and J are TRBV12-5 and TRBJ2-3, with 16 bases identical to TRBD2. V shed 1 base and J 4 bases; nucleotides not matched to a gene: 8. The CDR3 consists of 19 residues. The germline CDR1 and CDR2 sequences are LGHNT and FRNRAP. The CDR3 sequence is CASGLAGTSGRGMADTQYF. For the CDR3, the DNA is TGTGCTAGTGGTTTGGCCGGGACTAGCGGGAGGGGGATGGCAGATACGCAGTATTTT.

The V and J genes are TRBV4-2 and TRBJ1-2; TRBD1 aligns across 8 bases. From germline, CDR1 is LGHNA and CDR2 YNFKEQ. The CDR3 runs to 14 residues. Germline trimming cut 4 bases from V and 8 bases from J; bases unmatched to any gene: 9. Here the CDR3 reads CASSRTGQVGGYTF. The CDR3 DNA is TGTGCCAGCAGCCGAACGGGACAGGTAGGGGGCTACACCTTC.

In DNA, the CDR3 is TGTGCCAGCAGCTTAGGAGGCTCCGGCGGCACTGAAGCTTTCTTT. The encoded protein is CASSLGGSGGTEAFF. The genes are TRBV7-8 and TRBJ1-1, with D hard to call. CDR1 is SGHVS and CDR2 is FQNEAQ in the germline V gene. The V gene lost 1 base and the J gene lost 4 bases, with 13 bases spanning the gap. The CDR3 length is 15 residues.

The genes are TRBV15 and TRBJ2-1, with TRBD2 as a possible D gene (5 bases). Trimming took off 0 bases at V and 4 bases at J, with 7 bases between the two ends. Looked up from germline, CDR1 is LNHNV and CDR2 is YYDKDF (reference sequence). The CDR3 sequence is 14 residues long. The CDR3 nucleotides read TGTGCCACCAGCAGAGATAGGGAGTACAATGAGCAGTTCTTC. Encoded protein: CATSRDREYNEQFF. Full variable domain (remainder filled in from reference TRBV15 and TRBJ2-1): DAMVIQNPRYQVTQFGKPVTLSCSQTLNHNVMYWYQQKSSQAPKLLFHYYDKDFNNEADTPDNFQSRRPNTSFCFLDIRSPGLGDTAMYLCATSRDREYNEQFFGPGTRLTVL.

The rearrangement joins TRBV6-2 or TRBV6-3 to TRBJ2-3; TRBD2 might be the D (6 bases). The CDR3 spans 15 residues. The V end was cut by 4 bases, the J end by 7 bases, with 18 bases between. Germline V gene sequence: CDR1 MNHEY, CDR2 SVGEGT. Here the CDR3 DNA reads TGTGCCAGCAGTTTTCTCTCGACTAGTGGGAATACGCAGTATTTT. Translating gives CASSFLSTSGNTQYF.

This clone has only one observation. The CDR3 DNA reads as TGTGCCAGCAGCCTAAACTCCGGCTACACCTTC. It specifies CASSLNSGYTF. The genes are TRBV7-9 and TRBJ1-2; no reliable D call. Trimming removed 5 bases at V and 8 bases at J, with 9 bases between. The CDR3 spans 11 residues. The germline V gene encodes CDR1 SEHNR and CDR2 FQNEAQ (reference sequence). The full variable domain, completed using reference TRBV7-9 and TRBJ1-2, is DTGVSQNPRHKITKRGQNVTFRCDPISEHNRLYWYRQTLGQGPEFLTYFQNEAQLEKSRLLSDRFSAERPKGSFSTLEIQRTEQGDSAMYLCASSLNSGYTFGSGTRLTVV.